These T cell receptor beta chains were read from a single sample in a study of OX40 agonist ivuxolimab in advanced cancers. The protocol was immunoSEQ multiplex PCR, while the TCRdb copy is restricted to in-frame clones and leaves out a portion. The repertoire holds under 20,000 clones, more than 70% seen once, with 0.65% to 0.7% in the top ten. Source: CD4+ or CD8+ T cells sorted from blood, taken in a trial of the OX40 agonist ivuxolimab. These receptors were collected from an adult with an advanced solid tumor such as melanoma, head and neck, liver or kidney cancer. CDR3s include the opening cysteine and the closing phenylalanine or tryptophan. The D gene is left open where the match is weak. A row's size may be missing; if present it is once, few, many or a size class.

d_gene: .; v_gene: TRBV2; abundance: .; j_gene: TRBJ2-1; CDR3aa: CASTSSFGEQFF; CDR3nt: TGTGCCAGCACGTCCAGCTTCGGTGAGCAGTTCTTC
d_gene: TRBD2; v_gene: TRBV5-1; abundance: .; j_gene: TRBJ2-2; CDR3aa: CASSAGGADTGELFF; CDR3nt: TGCGCCAGCAGCGCCGGGGGGGCTGACACCGGGGAGCTGTTTTTT
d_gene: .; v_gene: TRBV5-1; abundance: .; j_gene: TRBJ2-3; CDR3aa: CASSSGTPTDTQYF; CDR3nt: TGCGCCAGCAGCTCCGGGACACCCACAGATACGCAGTATTTT
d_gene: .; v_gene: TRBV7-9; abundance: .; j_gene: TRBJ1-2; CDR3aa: CASSPGFYGYTF; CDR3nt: TGTGCCAGCAGTCCAGGGTTCTATGGCTACACCTTC
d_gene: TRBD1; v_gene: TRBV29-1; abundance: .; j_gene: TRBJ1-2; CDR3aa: CSVRRWDRDFGYTF; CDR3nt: TGCAGCGTTCGCCGCTGGGACAGGGACTTTGGCTACACCTTC
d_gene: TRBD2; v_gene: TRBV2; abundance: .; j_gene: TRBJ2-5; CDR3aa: CASKGLAGYRETQYF; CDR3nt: TGTGCCTCCAAGGGACTAGCGGGGTATCGAGAGACCCAGTACTTC
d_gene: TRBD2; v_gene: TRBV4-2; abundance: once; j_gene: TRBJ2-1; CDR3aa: CASSQEPAGAYNEQFF; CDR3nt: TGTGCCAGCAGCCAAGAACCCGCGGGAGCCTACAATGAGCAGTTCTTC
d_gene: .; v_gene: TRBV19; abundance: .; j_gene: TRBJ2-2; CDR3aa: CATRTWGRRNTGELFF; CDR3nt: TGTGCCACCAGGACGTGGGGGAGGCGGAACACCGGGGAGCTGTTTTTT
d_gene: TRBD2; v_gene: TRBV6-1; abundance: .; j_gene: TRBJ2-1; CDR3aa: CASTLAGGPYNEQFF; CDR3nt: TGTGCCAGCACCCTAGCGGGAGGGCCGTACAATGAGCAGTTCTTC
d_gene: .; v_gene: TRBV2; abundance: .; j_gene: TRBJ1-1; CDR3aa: CASSDGRGGGRTEAFF; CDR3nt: TGTGCCAGCAGTGATGGGAGGGGAGGGGGGCGTACTGAAGCTTTCTTT
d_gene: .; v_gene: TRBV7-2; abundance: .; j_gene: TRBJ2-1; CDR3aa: CASSLTGPQFF; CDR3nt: TGTGCCAGCAGCTTAACGGGACCTCAGTTCTTC
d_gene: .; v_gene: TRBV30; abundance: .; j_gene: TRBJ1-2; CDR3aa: CAAQANYGYTF; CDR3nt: TGTGCCGCGCAGGCAAACTATGGCTACACCTTC
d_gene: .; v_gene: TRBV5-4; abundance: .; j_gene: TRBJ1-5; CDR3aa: CASSFSSQPQHF; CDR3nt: TGTGCCAGCAGCTTCTCGAGTCAGCCCCAGCATTTT
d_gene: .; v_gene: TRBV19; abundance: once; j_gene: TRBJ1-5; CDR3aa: CASSRVADMSNQPQHF; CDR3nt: TGTGCCAGTAGTAGGGTCGCGGATATGAGCAATCAGCCCCAGCATTTT
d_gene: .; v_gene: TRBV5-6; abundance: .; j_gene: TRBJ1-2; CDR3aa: CASSPAGATYGYTF; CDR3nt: TGTGCCAGCAGCCCGGCAGGGGCTACCTATGGCTACACCTTC
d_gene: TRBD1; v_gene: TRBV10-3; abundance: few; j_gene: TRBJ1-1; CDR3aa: CAIGQGSEAFF; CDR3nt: TGTGCCATCGGACAGGGATCTGAAGCTTTCTTT